This T cell receptor (beta chain) appears in the sequencing data of a study of Ad26.COV2.S vaccination and SARS-CoV-2 variants. Regarding the study as a whole: Vaccine recipients and placebo recipients showed similar non-spike TCR breadth.

The CDR3 covers 14 residues. Germline CDR1 and CDR2: MDHEN and SYDVKM. V was shortened by 7 bases and J by 4 bases, with 16 bases between the two germline ends. In regard to this clone: Antigen: not known.

Treatment noted: approximately 18 received Ad26.COV2.S at low or high dose, single or two shots; about 5 received placebo; per-sample allocation not given. The samples date from day 63 after the first vaccine or placebo injection. This table comes from immunoSEQ multiplex PCR, and its TCRdb copy is limited to in-frame clones, with some not included. The data hold roughly 420,000 clones, with nearly 90% observed a single time. Sample: peripheral blood, taken in a trial of Ad26.COV2.S vaccine versus placebo. The rearrangement uses TRBV28 and TRBJ1-1; D uncertain. The clonotype comes from a person between 18 and 65 years old who received the Ad26.COV2.S COVID-19 vaccine or a placebo. Here the CDR3 DNA reads TGTGCCAGCACCCGTCTGGGCCACGGCACTGAAGCTTTCTTT. This sequence encodes CASTRLGHGTEAFF.